The 22 T cell receptor beta chains given below trace back to one sample, sequenced in a study of blood T cell repertoires in COVID-19 (dated by TCRdb to 2018 to 2020). The library was produced with the immunoSEQ multiplex PCR assay. Held by TCRdb, this immuneACCESS table contains in-frame sequences only and omits some clones. Under half of the omission traces to an unresolved V gene where checked; the cause of the rest is unknown. This sample comprises some 44,000 clones, about 88% of them detected only once. Of the sample, 2.4% is held by the ten largest clones. Sequencing input: peripheral blood. These receptors came from a human donor in a cohort sampled during active COVID-19.

This clone has only one observation. The V and J genes are TRBV30 and TRBJ1-5; D uncertain. This CDR3 region has 13 residues. Trimming stripped 5 bases from V and 2 bases from J, with 10 bases between. Germline V lookup: CDR1 GTSNPN, CDR2 SVGIG (reference sequence). The CDR3 region has the DNA TGTGCCTGGGCTCCGGGTGGCAATCAGCCCCAGCATTTT. It translates to CAWAPGGNQPQHF.

This chain uses TRBV30 with TRBJ1-4; no firm D call. The length of the CDR3 is 13 residues. Germline V gives CDR1 GTSNPN, CDR2 SVGIG (reference sequence). V was cut by 5 bases and J by 6 bases, with 13 bases left in between. The CDR3, as DNA: TGTGCCTGGGATATGTATAGTCATGAAAAACTGTTTTTT. This translates into CAWDMYSHEKLFF. The whole variable domain, remainder taken from reference TRBV30 and TRBJ1-4, is SQTIHQWPATLVQPVGSPLSLECTVEGTSNPNLYWYRQAAGRGLQLLFYSVGIGQISSEVPQNLSASRPQDRQFILSSKKLLLSDSGFYLCAWDMYSHEKLFFGSGTQLSVL.

The chain has TRBV18 and TRBJ1-1, with 10 bases aligning to TRBD1. This CDR3 is built from 16 residues. Germline loops: CDR1 KGHSH, CDR2 LQKENI. After removal of 0 bases from V and 5 bases from J, the junction contained 6 bases not matched to a gene. The CDR3 spells CASSPPGDRGRTEAFF. The CDR3 coding sequence is TGTGCCAGCTCACCACCGGGGGACAGGGGTCGAACTGAAGCTTTCTTT.

V is TRBV4-1 and J is TRBJ2-2; the D gene is possibly TRBD1 (6 bases). V was cut by 0 bases and J by 7 bases, with 18 bases left in between. The germline gives CDR1 MGHRA, CDR2 YSYEKL. CDR3 length: 17 amino acids. The CDR3 reads CASSQDPRGIKSGELFF. CDR3 DNA sequence: TGCGCCAGCAGCCAAGATCCGAGGGGGATCAAAAGCGGGGAGCTGTTTTTT.

The rearrangement joins TRBV9 to TRBJ2-5; 10 bases are a match to TRBD2. Looked up from germline, CDR1 is SGDLS and CDR2 is YYNGEE. With 1 base clipped from V and 6 bases from J, the junction kept 9 bases outside the gene matches. CDR3 size: 16 residues. This chain's CDR3 is CASSVTGAGGPQTQYF. The DNA of the CDR3 is TGTGCCAGCAGCGTAACGGGAGCGGGGGGGCCACAGACCCAGTACTTC. Full variable domain (remainder filled in from reference TRBV9 and TRBJ2-5): DSGVTQTPKHLITATGQRVTLRCSPRSGDLSVYWYQQSLDQGLQFLIQYYNGEERAKGNILERFSAQQFPDLHSELNLSSLELGDSALYFCASSVTGAGGPQTQYFGPGTRLLVL.

The genes are TRBV12-3 or TRBV12-4 and TRBJ2-7; D is undetermined. The CDR3 extends over 13 amino acids. With 3 bases removed from V and 1 base from J, the gap between germline ends came to 7 bases. DNA of the CDR3: TGTGCCAGCAGTTTGTTGACATCCTACGAGCAGTACTTC. It codes for CASSLLTSYEQYF.

The V call is TRBV18, the J call TRBJ1-2, with D unclear. Trimming stripped 3 bases from V and 3 bases from J, with 11 bases between. The germline CDR1 and CDR2 sequences are KGHSH and LQKENI. The CDR3 runs 14 residues. CDR3 loop: CASSPNQNYYGYTF. CDR3 in DNA: TGTGCCAGCTCACCCAATCAGAATTACTATGGCTACACCTTC.

This sequence joins TRBV3-1 (or the pseudogene TRBV3-2) and TRBJ1-4; possible D gene TRBD1, 5 bases. CDR3 length equals 15 residues. Looked up from germline, CDR1 is LGHDT and CDR2 is YNNKEL (reference sequence). The ends were cut back, 6 bases at V and 3 bases at J, with 14 bases in the middle. CDR3 DNA sequence: TGTGCCAGCAGGCGCCGGGGGGGAGCTAATGAAAAACTGTTTTTT. This encodes CASRRRGGANEKLFF.

The chain links TRBV5-1 to TRBJ2-3; TRBD2 matches 10 bases. The junction had 8 bases not matched to a gene; V was cut back by 0 bases and J by 7 bases. CDR3 size: 16 residues. Germline V CDR1 and CDR2: SGHRS, YFSETQ. The CDR3 spells CASSLGTSGPGNTQYF. DNA for the CDR3: TGCGCCAGCAGCTTGGGGACTAGCGGACCCGGGAATACGCAGTATTTT.

The CDR3 reads CASSVGQGPSFTDTQYF. In DNA, the CDR3 is TGTGCCAGCAGCGTCGGACAGGGGCCCTCCTTCACAGATACGCAGTATTTT. The genes are TRBV7-9 and TRBJ2-3; 9 nucleotides line up with TRBD1. With 5 bases clipped from V and 2 bases from J, the junction kept 11 bases outside the gene matches. The CDR3 is 17 residues long. Germline V gene sequence: CDR1 SEHNR, CDR2 FQNEAQ (reference sequence).

The chain recombines TRBV5-1 with TRBJ1-6; a weak D match, TRBD1 (6 bases). The V end lost 4 bases, the J end lost 3 bases, and 14 bases lay between the germline ends. Germline V CDR1 and CDR2: SGHRS, YFSETQ. CDR3 length equals 16 residues. The CDR3 DNA follows: TGCGCCAGCAGCAGGAACAGGGTGAGCTATAATTCACCCCTCCACTTT. It codes for CASSRNRVSYNSPLHF.

The chain uses TRBV19 and TRBJ1-3, with D uncertain. The CDR3 covers 15 residues. With 5 bases removed from V and 10 bases from J, the gap between germline ends came to 21 bases. Looked up from germline, CDR1 is LNHDA and CDR2 is SQIVND (reference sequence). For the CDR3, the DNA is TGTGCCAGTAGTTCACGACGGGATCTGGAAGGGACCATATATTTT. It encodes CASSSRRDLEGTIYF. Looking up the rest from reference TRBV19 and TRBJ1-3 gives the full variable domain: DGGITQSPKYLFRKEGQNVTLSCEQNLNHDAMYWYRQDPGQGLRLIYYSQIVNDFQKGDIAEGYSVSREKKESFPLTVTSAQKNPTAFYLCASSSRRDLEGTIYFGEGSWLTVV.

The J gene is TRBJ2-5, the V gene TRBV4-1, with no clear D. This CDR3 comprises 13 residues. Germline CDR1 reads MGHRA; CDR2 reads YSYEKL. V was pared by 1 base and J by 5 bases, with 8 bases between. Here the CDR3 reads CASSQARMETQYF. The CDR3 DNA reads as TGCGCCAGCAGCCAAGCGAGGATGGAGACCCAGTACTTC.

This clone is categorized as medium-sized. The chain uses TRBV10-1 and TRBJ2-1, with a tentative D call TRBD2 (5 bases). Deletions cut 5 bases from V and 4 bases from J, with 15 bases between. There are 15 residues in the CDR3. Germline V CDR1 and CDR2: WNHNN, SYGVQD (reference sequence). Here the CDR3 reads CASSPDEGAYNEQFF. The CDR3 DNA sequence: TGCGCCAGCAGTCCAGACGAGGGTGCGTACAATGAGCAGTTCTTC.

This clone has just a few counts. As DNA, the CDR3 is TGTGCCAGCAGAGGGACAGGGGGTATAGGGCAACTGTTTTTT. Its protein is CASRGTGGIGQLFF. The chain couples TRBV2 to TRBJ1-4, with 11 bases matching TRBD1. The V gene's germline CDR1 is SNHLY and CDR2 FYNNEI. V shed 6 bases and J 12 bases; nucleotides not matched to a gene: 9. This CDR3 spans 14 amino acids.

The genes are TRBV18 and TRBJ2-3; 15 positions match TRBD2. Per the germline V gene, CDR1 is KGHSH and CDR2 is LQKENI. This CDR3 comprises 17 residues. Trimming cost V 2 bases and J 2 bases; bases outside gene matches: 2. CDR3 amino acids: CASSPWTSGGVTDTQYF. The CDR3 DNA follows: TGTGCCAGCTCACCATGGACTAGCGGGGGGGTCACAGATACGCAGTATTTT. Filled out from reference TRBV18 and TRBJ2-3, the complete variable domain reads NAGVMQNPRHLVRRRGQEARLRCSPMKGHSHVYWYRQLPEEGLKFMVYLQKENIIDESGMPKERFSAEFPKEGPSILRIQQVVRGDSAAYFCASSPWTSGGVTDTQYFGPGTRLTVL.

This chain uses TRBV29-1 with TRBJ2-3, with TRBD2 matching 8 bases. V shed 0 bases, J shed 0 bases, and the junction held 14 bases outside the gene matches. The germline V gene encodes CDR1 SQVTM and CDR2 ANQGSEA. CDR3 size: 19 residues. The CDR3 region is CSVEDLRGSSGGSTDTQYF. CDR3 in DNA: TGCAGCGTTGAAGATCTTCGGGGGTCCAGCGGGGGTAGCACAGATACGCAGTATTTT.

The chain carries TRBV3-1 (or the pseudogene TRBV3-2) and TRBJ1-6; D unclear. V dropped 1 base and J dropped 17 bases, with 15 bases sitting between them. The CDR3 spans 13 residues. Germline V gives CDR1 LGHDT, CDR2 YNNKEL (reference sequence). CDR3 protein: CASSQGGGAHIHF. CDR3 DNA sequence: TGTGCCAGCAGCCAAGGAGGAGGAGCGCACATCCACTTT.

V gene TRBV24-1 combines with J gene TRBJ2-3; 8 bases fit TRBD2. J gave up 4 bases and V 9 bases, and 8 bases lay outside the gene matches. CDR3 length equals 14 residues. Germline CDR1 and CDR2: KGHDR and SFDVKD. The CDR3 loop reads CATARGGAADTQYF. The CDR3 DNA is TGTGCCACCGCCCGGGGGGGGGCGGCAGATACGCAGTATTTT.

The chain uses TRBV7-9 and TRBJ2-7, with 9 bases identical to TRBD2. Germline V gene sequence: CDR1 SEHNR, CDR2 FQNEAQ (reference sequence). The CDR3 has 13 residues. The V gene end was trimmed by 8 bases and the J gene end by 3 bases; junction bases not matched to a gene: 5. The CDR3 DNA follows: TGTGCCAGCCTGCTAGCGGGGAACTACGAGCAGTACTTC. Its translation is CASLLAGNYEQYF.

This chain connects TRBV19 to TRBJ1-1; no firm D call. The germline V gene has CDR1 LNHDA and CDR2 SQIVND (reference sequence). With 1 base removed from V and 4 bases from J, the gap between germline ends came to 13 bases. The CDR3 covers 15 residues. The CDR3 region is CASSIGRPRGTEAFF. The DNA of the CDR3 is TGTGCCAGTAGTATAGGGCGCCCACGGGGCACTGAAGCTTTCTTT.

V is TRBV4-1 and J is TRBJ2-7, with D tentatively TRBD1 (5 bases). From germline, CDR1 is MGHRA and CDR2 YSYEKL. The CDR3 contains 15 residues. Trimming left V 0 bases short and J 3 bases short, with 12 bases between. CDR3 sequence: CASSQDPGNIYEQYF. For the CDR3, the DNA is TGCGCCAGCAGCCAAGATCCAGGGAACATCTACGAGCAGTACTTC.